This passage covers 28 T cell receptor beta chains from one sample sequenced in a study of CD8+ T cells in alopecia areata. cDNA reverse transcribed from extracted RNA served as the sequencing template. Using immunoSEQ multiplex PCR, the repertoire was profiled, and TCRdb retains in-frame clones only, with some absent. This sample has roughly 120,000 clones, with over 60% found just once. Sequencing used CD4+ T cells sorted from blood. The receptors shown here come from a human donor in good health.

V is TRBV7-7 and J is TRBJ2-5; 12 bases align to TRBD2. Germline V gives CDR1 SSHAT, CDR2 FNYEAQ (reference sequence). Losses at the gene ends were 5 bases for V and 6 bases for J; bases not matched to a gene: 4. This CDR3 is built from 14 residues. The CDR3 region is CASSPRTSGKTQYF. DNA of the CDR3: TGTGCCAGCAGCCCCCGGACTAGCGGGAAGACCCAGTACTTC.

This chain connects TRBV7-9 to TRBJ2-7; the D gene is possibly TRBD2 (6 bases). In germline, CDR1 is SEHNR, CDR2 FQNEAQ (reference sequence). V dropped 5 bases and J dropped 4 bases, with 21 bases sitting between them. The CDR3 has 16 amino acids. The CDR3 DNA reads TGTGCCAGCAGCCCCGGAGACAGTGCGGGAATATACGAGCAGTACTTC. Encoded protein: CASSPGDSAGIYEQYF.

This chain links TRBV4-1 with TRBJ2-7, with a weak D call TRBD2 (5 bases). Between the trimmed V and J ends, which lost 0 bases and 2 bases, there was a span of 14 bases. The CDR3 has 16 residues. Germline V gene data show CDR1 as MGHRA and CDR2 as YSYEKL. The chain's CDR3 is CASSQESGLPAYEQYF. In nucleotides, the CDR3 is TGCGCCAGCAGCCAAGAGAGTGGACTGCCAGCCTACGAGCAGTACTTC.

The chain is built from TRBV2 and TRBJ2-1, with D possibly matching TRBD1 (6 bases). The germline gives CDR1 SNHLY, CDR2 FYNNEI. CDR3 size: 15 residues. V was cut by 5 bases and J by 3 bases, with 14 bases left in between. Here the CDR3 reads CASSPPGRGYNEQFF. DNA of the CDR3: TGTGCCAGCAGTCCTCCCGGCAGGGGCTACAATGAGCAGTTCTTC.

This chain joins TRBV6-5 and TRBJ2-2, with no clear D. Trimming pared 4 bases from V and 1 base from J, leaving 7 bases between. Looked up from germline, CDR1 is MNHEY and CDR2 is SVGAGI. The CDR3 consists of 14 residues. CDR3 in DNA: TGTGCCAGCAGTTCTCGTTGGAACACCGGGGAGCTGTTTTTT. It specifies CASSSRWNTGELFF.

V gene TRBV30 combines with J gene TRBJ1-3, with D unclear. The germline V gene has CDR1 GTSNPN and CDR2 SVGIG (reference sequence). Trimming removed 3 bases from V and 0 bases from J, with 6 bases in between. The CDR3 contains 13 residues. CDR3 region: CAWRYSSGNTIYF. The CDR3 DNA follows: TGTGCCTGGAGGTACAGCTCTGGAAACACCATATATTTT.

This chain uses TRBV5-1 with TRBJ1-1; 9 nucleotides match TRBD1. The V and J ends lost 3 bases and 1 base, in that order; junction bases with no gene match: 10. Looked up from germline, CDR1 is SGHRS and CDR2 is YFSETQ. The CDR3 runs to 17 residues. Written as DNA, the CDR3 is TGCGCCAGCAGCTCCGTCCCGGGACAGGGTTGGAACACTGAAGCTTTCTTT. Its protein product is CASSSVPGQGWNTEAFF.

Details on this clone: This sample includes further DNA sequences coding for the same CDR3. The chain recombines TRBV30 with TRBJ1-5, with TRBD1 as a possible D gene (5 bases). CDR1 GTSNPN and CDR2 SVGIG come from the germline V gene (reference sequence). The CDR3 covers 14 residues. V was pared by 0 bases and J by 2 bases, with 8 bases between. For the CDR3, the DNA is TGTGCCTGGAGTGTACAAGGGGGCAATCAGCCCCAGCATTTT. Residues: CAWSVQGGNQPQHF.

The V call is TRBV2, the J call TRBJ1-2, with D possibly being TRBD1 (6 bases). Germline V gives CDR1 SNHLY, CDR2 FYNNEI. Between the trimmed V and J ends, which lost 6 bases and 0 bases, there was a span of 11 bases. The CDR3 length is 14 residues. CDR3 sequence (DNA): TGTGCCAGCAGGTCGGACAGTTCTAACTATGGCTACACCTTC. Its translation: CASRSDSSNYGYTF.

V and J are TRBV4-2 and TRBJ2-7, with D perhaps TRBD2 (6 bases). This CDR3 is built from 16 residues. Germline V gene lookup returns CDR1 LGHNA and CDR2 YNFKEQ. Trimming pared 1 base from V and 1 base from J, leaving 14 bases between. CDR3 DNA: TGTGCCAGCAGCCAAGGGAGGGCGATTCGGTCCTACGAGCAGTACTTC. Residues: CASSQGRAIRSYEQYF.

Turning to this clone: This specimen includes other DNA sequences encoding the same CDR3. The chain is built from TRBV29-1 and TRBJ2-7; TRBD1 might be the D (7 bases). This CDR3 region has 12 residues. V was shortened by 3 bases and J by 4 bases, with 10 bases between the two germline ends. Germline V lookup: CDR1 SQVTM, CDR2 ANQGSEA. The CDR3 coding sequence is TGCAGCGTTGACAGGGGGGATTACGAGCAGTACTTC. It is translated as CSVDRGDYEQYF.

The V call is TRBV4-1, the J call TRBJ1-2, with TRBD1 as a possible D gene (5 bases). There are 15 residues in the CDR3. Trimming took 4 bases from V and 4 from J, leaving 16 bases between them. Germline values: CDR1 MGHRA, CDR2 YSYEKL. The chain's CDR3 is CASSPRTAGGYGYTF. In DNA form, the CDR3 reads TGCGCCAGCAGCCCCCGGACGGCCGGGGGCTATGGCTACACCTTC.

Only a few counts were recorded for this clone. V is TRBV9 and J is TRBJ2-3, with 7 bases that match TRBD1. CDR3 size: 15 residues. The junction had 6 bases not matched to a gene; V was cut back by 0 bases and J by 5 bases. Germline V CDR1 and CDR2: SGDLS, YYNGEE. The chain's CDR3 is CASSVEGAREDTQYF. CDR3 DNA sequence: TGTGCCAGCAGCGTAGAGGGGGCCCGGGAAGATACGCAGTATTTT.

V usage is TRBV29-1 and J usage is TRBJ1-2; tentative D call: TRBD1 (5 bases). The CDR3 consists of 13 residues. The V and J ends lost 1 base and 6 bases respectively, with 12 bases between them. The germline CDR1 and CDR2 sequences are SQVTM and ANQGSEA. CDR3 loop: CSVEGFGGNGYTF. The CDR3, as DNA: TGCAGCGTTGAAGGGTTCGGGGGAAATGGCTACACCTTC. Variable domain in full (rest from reference TRBV29-1 and TRBJ1-2): SAVISQKPSRDICQRGTSLTIQCQVDSQVTMMFWYRQQPGQSLTLIATANQGSEATYESGFVIDKFPISRPNLTFSTLTVSNMSPEDSSIYLCSVEGFGGNGYTFGSGTRLTVV.

The V call is TRBV5-4, the J call TRBJ2-5; 11 bases align to TRBD2. V gave up 1 base and J gave up 2 bases; unmatched junction bases: 7. This CDR3 comprises 17 residues. CDR1 and CDR2 (germline): SGHNT, YYREEE (reference sequence). The CDR3 coding sequence is TGTGCCAGCAGCTTGATGTGGCTAGCGGGGGGACAAGAGACCCAGTACTTC. It translates to CASSLMWLAGGQETQYF.

The chain carries TRBV5-4 and TRBJ2-5, with 8 bases aligning to TRBD1. The CDR3 has 13 residues. Germline V gives CDR1 SGHNT, CDR2 YYREEE (reference sequence). J gave up 5 bases and V 4 bases, and 4 bases lay outside the gene matches. CDR3 protein: CASSADRGETQYF. The CDR3 DNA follows: TGTGCCAGCAGCGCAGACAGGGGCGAGACCCAGTACTTC. Combining the CDR3 with reference TRBV5-4 and TRBJ2-5 gives the whole variable domain ETGVTQSPTHLIKTRGQQVTLRCSSQSGHNTVSWYQQALGQGPQFIFQYYREEENGRGNFPPRFSGLQFPNYSSELNVNALELDDSALYLCASSADRGETQYFGPGTRLLVL.

This clone was picked up one time. The V gene is TRBV11-2, the J gene TRBJ1-2; D gene unclear. Germline lookup yields CDR1 SGHAT and CDR2 FQNNGV. V lost 5 bases and J lost 2, with 9 bases in between. There are 13 residues in the CDR3. DNA for the CDR3: TGTGCCAGCAGCCGAGACACCAACTATGGCTACACCTTC. Translation gives CASSRDTNYGYTF.

The chain combines TRBV5-1 with TRBJ2-7; a weak D match, TRBD1 (6 bases). CDR1 is SGHRS and CDR2 is YFSETQ in the germline V gene. The CDR3 has 12 amino acids. V lost 3 bases and J lost 7, with 11 bases in between. CDR3: CASSSDRLEQYF. In DNA, the CDR3 is TGCGCCAGCAGCTCCGACAGGCTTGAGCAGTACTTC.

The chain links TRBV5-6 to TRBJ2-7, with D uncertain. Trimming took 3 bases from V and 3 from J, leaving 4 bases between them. Looked up from germline, CDR1 is SGHDT and CDR2 is YYEEEE. There are 11 residues in the CDR3. CDR3 DNA sequence: TGTGCCAGCAGCTCCTTCTACGAGCAGTACTTC. Translation: CASSSFYEQYF.

The chain is built from TRBV29-1 and TRBJ2-7, with unresolved D. From germline, CDR1 is SQVTM and CDR2 ANQGSEA. The CDR3 is 10 amino acids. The CDR3 nucleotides are TGCAGGACCTTACTATACGAGCAGTACTTC. Translating it yields CRTLLYEQYF.

This clone was picked up a small number of times. This rearrangement joins TRBV29-1 to TRBJ1-2, with TRBD1 as a possible D gene (6 bases). The CDR3 consists of 11 residues. V was cut by 5 bases and J by 7 bases, with 11 bases left in between. Germline lookup yields CDR1 SQVTM and CDR2 ANQGSEA. CDR3 bases: TGCAGCGTTCGGGGGGCGTTTGGCTACACCTTC. This encodes CSVRGAFGYTF.

The rearrangement joins TRBV7-3 to TRBJ1-1; D gene unclear. The V and J ends lost 2 bases and 0 bases respectively, with 4 bases between them. Germline V gene data show CDR1 as SGHTA and CDR2 as FQGTGA. The CDR3 totals 13 residues. The CDR3 is CASSLELNTEAFF. Here the CDR3 DNA reads TGTGCCAGCAGCTTAGAGTTGAACACTGAAGCTTTCTTT.

The V and J genes are TRBV5-6 and TRBJ2-6; possible D gene TRBD2, 5 bases. Between the trimmed V and J ends, which lost 4 bases and 4 bases, there was a span of 15 bases. Germline lookup yields CDR1 SGHDT and CDR2 YYEEEE. The CDR3 consists of 16 residues. The CDR3 bases are TGTGCCAGCAGCGTACCGCGGGCATTAGGGGCCAACGTCCTGACTTTC. Protein sequence: CASSVPRALGANVLTF.

The genes are TRBV4-1 and TRBJ2-5; D may be TRBD1 or TRBD2 (5 bases each). The V gene lost 4 bases and the J gene lost 5 bases, with 11 bases spanning the gap. CDR3 length equals 13 residues. Germline loops: CDR1 MGHRA, CDR2 YSYEKL. CDR3 sequence (DNA): TGCGCCAGCAGCCTCGGGACGTTGGAGACCCAGTACTTC. Translating it yields CASSLGTLETQYF.

The V and J genes are TRBV7-9 and TRBJ1-2; D possibly corresponds to TRBD1 (5 bases). Deletions cut 4 bases from V and 5 bases from J, with 11 bases between. This CDR3 is built from 13 residues. Germline V gene sequence: CDR1 SEHNR, CDR2 FQNEAQ (reference sequence). DNA of the CDR3: TGTGCCAGCAGCTCGGGGGTAGTATATGGCTACACCTTC. Translating it yields CASSSGVVYGYTF. Combining the CDR3 with reference TRBV7-9 and TRBJ1-2 gives the whole variable domain DTGVSQNPRHKITKRGQNVTFRCDPISEHNRLYWYRQTLGQGPEFLTYFQNEAQLEKSRLLSDRFSAERPKGSFSTLEIQRTEQGDSAMYLCASSSGVVYGYTFGSGTRLTVV.

This clone turned up a few times. The chain has TRBV29-1 and TRBJ1-1; D might be TRBD1 (5 bases). The CDR3 extends over 11 amino acids. Germline CDR1 is SQVTM and CDR2 is ANQGSEA. Trimming removed 4 bases at V and 10 bases at J, with 13 bases between. CDR3 bases: TGCAGCGTTGGGATCGGGGGACGAGCTTTCTTT. Translating it yields CSVGIGGRAFF.

About this clone itself: Other nucleotide sequences in the sample specify the same CDR3. The rearrangement uses TRBV18 and TRBJ1-1; D unclear. The CDR3 sequence is 11 residues long. Germline CDR1 reads KGHSH; CDR2 reads LQKENI. Trimming cost V 3 bases and J 2 bases, with 1 base left between them. CDR3 nucleotide sequence: TGTGCCAGCTCACCCAACACTGAAGCTTTCTTT. Amino acid sequence: CASSPNTEAFF.

Here the CDR3 reads CSAWTGAEAFF. The DNA of the CDR3 is TGCAGCGCCTGGACAGGCGCCGAAGCTTTCTTT. This rearrangement joins TRBV29-1 to TRBJ1-1, with TRBD1 matching over 7 bases. The CDR3 spans 11 residues. Germline V gives CDR1 SQVTM, CDR2 ANQGSEA. Losses at the gene ends were 7 bases for V and 8 bases for J; bases not matched to a gene: 7.